This TCR beta chain was sequenced during a study of shared clonotypes between healthy human individuals. Here immunoSEQ multiplex PCR was the method, and the copy in TCRdb shows in-frame clones only, minus some. In the table there are millions of clones, about 93% of which are singletons. V trimming: 7 bases; J trimming: 6 bases; junction bases outside the gene matches: 13. The CDR3 has 15 residues. Germline values: CDR1 PRHDT, CDR2 FYEKMQ (reference sequence). CD8 cells classed as naive were CD45RO-negative and positively selected for CCR7, excluding terminally differentiated effector memory CD45RA+ cells. Overall study findings and caveats: Large sequencing depth failed to make sorted-subset sequencing complete, rarefaction showed.

This clone was recorded once. Its antigen remains unknown. The receptor was isolated from a man between 18 and 29 years old in good health. Some clones in this sample may be carry-over from other donors' samples. J is TRBJ2-3 and V is TRBV13; 7 nucleotides match TRBD1. Sequencing was done on a sample of naive CD8+ T cells from PBMCs. CDR3 DNA: TGTGCCAGCAACCCAGGGACAGCCGGATGGGATACGCAGTATTTT. It encodes CASNPGTAGWDTQYF.